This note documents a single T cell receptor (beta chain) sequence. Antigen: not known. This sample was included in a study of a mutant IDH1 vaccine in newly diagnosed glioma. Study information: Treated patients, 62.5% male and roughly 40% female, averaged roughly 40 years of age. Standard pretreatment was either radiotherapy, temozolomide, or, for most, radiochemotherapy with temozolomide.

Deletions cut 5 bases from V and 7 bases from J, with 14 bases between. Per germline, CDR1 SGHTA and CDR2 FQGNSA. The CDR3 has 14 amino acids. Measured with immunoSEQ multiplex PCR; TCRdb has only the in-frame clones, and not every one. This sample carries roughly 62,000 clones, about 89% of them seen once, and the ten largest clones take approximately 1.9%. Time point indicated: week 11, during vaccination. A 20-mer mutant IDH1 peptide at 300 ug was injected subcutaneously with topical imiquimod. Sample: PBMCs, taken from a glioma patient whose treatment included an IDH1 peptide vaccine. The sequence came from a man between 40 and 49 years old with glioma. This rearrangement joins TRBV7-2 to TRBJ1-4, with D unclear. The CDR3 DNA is TGTGCCAGCAGCCCAGGACGGGTTGCTGAAAAACTGTTTTTT. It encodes CASSPGRVAEKLFF.